Listed below are T cell receptor beta chains from one sample, sequenced in a study of CD8+ T cells in alopecia areata. The method was immunoSEQ multiplex PCR; TCRdb's version includes in-frame clones alone and lacks a portion of them. The data show about 140,000 clones, 80% to 90% seen once. The material was CD8+ T cells sorted from blood, obtained at week 4, from a patient treated with tofacitinib. These TCRs come from a human donor with alopecia areata. CDR3s include the opening cysteine and the closing phenylalanine or tryptophan. The D gene is left open where the match is weak. Clone size, where shown, is once, few, many, or a class for clones that have expanded.

v_call: TRBV5-1
cdr3_length: 14
d_call: -
j_call: TRBJ1-1
clone_size: -
cdr3_aa: CASSLAGGYTEAFF
cdr3_nt: TGCGCCAGCAGCTTGGCGGGGGGATACACTGAAGCTTTCTTT

v_call: TRBV6-6
cdr3_length: 16
d_call: -
j_call: TRBJ2-3
clone_size: -
cdr3_aa: CASSLPGPVPTDTQYF
cdr3_nt: TGTGCCAGCAGTTTGCCCGGACCCGTACCCACAGATACGCAGTATTTT

v_call: TRBV5-4
cdr3_length: 16
d_call: -
j_call: TRBJ1-6
clone_size: -
cdr3_aa: CASSFGGGVDNSPLHF
cdr3_nt: TGTGCCAGCAGCTTTGGTGGCGGCGTTGATAATTCACCCCTCCACTTT

v_call: TRBV7-3
cdr3_length: 14
d_call: TRBD1
j_call: TRBJ1-6
clone_size: -
cdr3_aa: CARGGTGTNSPLHF
cdr3_nt: TGTGCCAGAGGGGGGACAGGCACTAATTCGCCCCTCCACTTT

v_call: TRBV2
cdr3_length: 15
d_call: -
j_call: TRBJ2-1
clone_size: many
cdr3_aa: CASKMGDFPLNEQFF
cdr3_nt: TGTGCCAGCAAGATGGGGGATTTCCCGTTAAATGAGCAGTTCTTC

v_call: TRBV7-7
cdr3_length: 13
d_call: -
j_call: TRBJ2-7
clone_size: few
cdr3_aa: CASSPGRNYEQYF
cdr3_nt: TGTGCTAGCAGTCCGGGACGGAACTACGAGCAGTACTTC

v_call: TRBV29-1
cdr3_length: 15
d_call: TRBD1
j_call: TRBJ2-1
clone_size: -
cdr3_aa: CSVEVAGTAYNEQFF
cdr3_nt: TGCAGCGTTGAAGTGGCCGGGACAGCCTACAATGAGCAGTTCTTC

v_call: TRBV29-1
cdr3_length: 11
d_call: -
j_call: TRBJ2-7
clone_size: -
cdr3_aa: CSVGQGNEQYF
cdr3_nt: TGCAGCGTGGGGCAGGGGAACGAGCAGTACTTC

v_call: TRBV6-5
cdr3_length: 14
d_call: TRBD1
j_call: TRBJ2-1
clone_size: -
cdr3_aa: CASTTGGSYNEQFF
cdr3_nt: TGTGCCAGCACAACAGGGGGTTCCTACAATGAGCAGTTCTTC

v_call: TRBV9
cdr3_length: 17
d_call: -
j_call: TRBJ1-6
clone_size: -
cdr3_aa: CASSVEGRGRPDSPLHF
cdr3_nt: TGTGCCAGCAGCGTAGAGGGAAGGGGCAGACCAGATTCACCCCTCCACTTT

v_call: TRBV19
cdr3_length: 15
d_call: TRBD2
j_call: TRBJ2-1
clone_size: -
cdr3_aa: CASTVAGGSYNEQFF
cdr3_nt: TGTGCCAGTACCGTAGCGGGGGGCTCCTACAATGAGCAGTTCTTC

v_call: TRBV13
cdr3_length: 14
d_call: TRBD2
j_call: TRBJ2-3
clone_size: once
cdr3_aa: CASSLDGGADTQYF
cdr3_nt: TGTGCCAGCAGCTTAGACGGGGGGGCAGATACGCAGTATTTT

v_call: TRBV6-4
cdr3_length: 16
d_call: TRBD2
j_call: TRBJ2-1
clone_size: -
cdr3_aa: CASSDGREGRYNEQFF
cdr3_nt: TGTGCCAGCAGTGACGGACGGGAGGGGAGGTACAATGAGCAGTTCTTC

v_call: TRBV4-1
cdr3_length: 12
d_call: -
j_call: TRBJ2-1
clone_size: -
cdr3_aa: CASSQGYNEQFF
cdr3_nt: TGCGCCAGCAGCCAGGGGTACAATGAGCAGTTCTTC

v_call: TRBV25-1
cdr3_length: 13
d_call: -
j_call: TRBJ2-7
clone_size: -
cdr3_aa: CASSDPLGYEQYF
cdr3_nt: TGTGCCAGCAGTGACCCACTTGGTTACGAGCAGTACTTC

v_call: TRBV2
cdr3_length: 15
d_call: TRBD2
j_call: TRBJ2-5
clone_size: -
cdr3_aa: CASSEGLAGQETQYF
cdr3_nt: TGTGCCAGCAGTGAAGGACTAGCGGGGCAAGAGACCCAGTACTTC

v_call: TRBV2
cdr3_length: 16
d_call: -
j_call: TRBJ2-7
clone_size: -
cdr3_aa: CASSDRRGPPTYEQYF
cdr3_nt: TGTGCCAGCAGTGATCGGCGGGGACCTCCGACCTACGAGCAGTACTTC

v_call: TRBV10-2
cdr3_length: 16
d_call: TRBD2
j_call: TRBJ2-1
clone_size: -
cdr3_aa: CASSDSRGLAYPGGFF
cdr3_nt: TGCGCCAGCAGTGACTCGCGGGGACTAGCGTACCCCGGTGGGTTCTTC

v_call: TRBV11-2
cdr3_length: 14
d_call: -
j_call: TRBJ2-3
clone_size: -
cdr3_aa: CASSLDLLTDTQYF
cdr3_nt: TGTGCCAGCAGCTTGGACCTCCTTACAGATACGCAGTATTTT

v_call: TRBV4-1
cdr3_length: 12
d_call: -
j_call: TRBJ1-1
clone_size: once
cdr3_aa: CASGGGLDEAFF
cdr3_nt: TGCGCCAGCGGGGGCGGTTTAGATGAAGCTTTCTTT

v_call: TRBV6-6
cdr3_length: 16
d_call: -
j_call: TRBJ1-1
clone_size: -
cdr3_aa: CASSYSDALAPVVAFF
cdr3_nt: TGTGCCAGCAGTTACTCGGACGCTCTGGCCCCAGTAGTAGCTTTCTTT

v_call: TRBV27
cdr3_length: 14
d_call: TRBD1
j_call: TRBJ2-5
clone_size: -
cdr3_aa: CASSLLGQQETQYF
cdr3_nt: TGTGCCAGCAGTTTACTGGGACAGCAAGAGACCCAGTACTTC

v_call: TRBV6-5
cdr3_length: 14
d_call: -
j_call: TRBJ2-1
clone_size: -
cdr3_aa: CASSSFNSYNEQFF
cdr3_nt: TGTGCCAGCAGTTCCTTCAACTCCTACAATGAGCAGTTCTTC

v_call: TRBV4-1
cdr3_length: 15
d_call: -
j_call: TRBJ1-2
clone_size: -
cdr3_aa: CASSQQATDLYGYTF
cdr3_nt: TGCGCCAGCAGCCAACAAGCGACAGATTTATATGGCTACACCTTC